Following are 21 T cell receptor beta chains from one sample sequenced in a study of T-cell reconstitution after alpha-beta-depleted transplantation in children. TCRbeta library construction was performed incorporating unique molecular identifiers. TCRdb ran MiXCR on the PCR reads and lists one entry per CDR3 protein. The sample has some 460,000 distinct CDR3 sequences; around 16% are singletons. This specimen was PBMCs, mostly from graft donor cells, taken 360 days after TCRalphabeta/CD19-depleted stem cell transplant. These receptors were obtained from a boy under two years old who had a stem cell transplant for Wiskott-Aldrich syndrome, so the T cells may come from the graft donor.

In its sample, this clonotype was seen a few times. V gene TRBV7-2 combines with J gene TRBJ2-7; TRBD2 aligns across 15 bases. CDR1 is SGHTA, CDR2 FQGNSA, per germline. This CDR3 spans 15 amino acids. Trimming cost V 3 bases and J 7 bases; bases outside gene matches: 4. The CDR3 nucleotides read TGTGCCAGCAGCTTCGGGACTAGCGGGGGGCGGGAGCAGTACTTC. This gives the protein CASSFGTSGGREQYF.

The table lists this clonotype with many counts. CDR3 protein: CASSEYGGGFTDTQYF. CDR3 in DNA: TGTGCCAGCAGTGAATACGGGGGAGGCTTCACAGATACGCAGTATTTT. The chain combines TRBV25-1 with TRBJ2-3; weak D call: TRBD2 (6 bases). The CDR3 extends over 16 amino acids. V was clipped by 0 bases and J by 2 bases, with 12 bases between them. Per germline, CDR1 MGHDK and CDR2 SYGVNS.

The chain links TRBV5-1 to TRBJ2-5; D not certain. The CDR3 has 13 amino acids. The germline V gene has CDR1 SGHRS and CDR2 YFSETQ. V lost 0 bases and J 5 bases, leaving 8 bases between the germline ends. The CDR3 DNA is TGCGCCAGCAGCTTGGGATTTCGGGAGACCCAGTACTTC. Protein product: CASSLGFRETQYF. Filled out from reference TRBV5-1 and TRBJ2-5, the complete variable domain reads KAGVTQTPRYLIKTRGQQVTLSCSPISGHRSVSWYQQTPGQGLQFLFEYFSETQRNKGNFPGRFSGRQFSNSRSEMNVSTLELGDSALYLCASSLGFRETQYFGPGTRLLVL.

The chain is built from TRBV6-5 and TRBJ2-2; 9 bases align to TRBD1. V was pared by 0 bases and J by 9 bases, with 5 bases of the junction left unmatched. Germline lookup yields CDR1 MNHEY and CDR2 SVGAGI. This CDR3 comprises 15 residues. The CDR3 here is CASSYSGQGIRELFF. The CDR3 DNA reads as TGTGCCAGCAGTTACTCAGGACAGGGGATTCGGGAGCTGTTTTTT.

This clonotype occurred a few times. The chain joins TRBV11-2 to TRBJ1-6, with 7 bases matching TRBD1. The CDR3 consists of 15 residues. Germline CDR1 SGHAT, CDR2 FQNNGV. The V and J ends lost 5 bases and 6 bases, in that order; junction bases with no gene match: 7. CDR3 DNA: TGTGCCAGCAGCCCAGGACAGGCCTCTAATTCACCCCTCCACTTT. This codes for CASSPGQASNSPLHF.

This clonotype has a single count. V is TRBV5-1 and J is TRBJ2-5; TRBD2 aligns across 11 bases. Germline V gene data show CDR1 as SGHRS and CDR2 as YFSETQ. The length of the CDR3 is 16 residues. Trimming removed 0 bases from V and 5 bases from J; junction bases left unmatched: 6. The CDR3 sequence is CASSLALAGVAETQYF. The CDR3 DNA follows: TGCGCCAGCAGCTTGGCACTAGCGGGAGTCGCGGAGACCCAGTACTTC.

The chain uses TRBV18 and TRBJ2-4, with TRBD1 as a possible D gene (6 bases). The CDR3 runs to 16 residues. Trimming took 3 bases from V and 8 from J, leaving 20 bases between them. Germline values: CDR1 KGHSH, CDR2 LQKENI. In nucleotides, the CDR3 is TGTGCCAGCTCACCCCTAGGCCCAAACAGGGTTGACATTCAGTACTTC. Translation gives CASSPLGPNRVDIQYF.

The CDR3 DNA follows: TGCGCCAGCAGCTACAACACCGGGACAGGGGATTCTCAGGCTTTCTTT. Translating gives CASSYNTGTGDSQAFF. This sequence joins TRBV5-1 and TRBJ1-1, with 10 bases matching TRBD1. Germline loops: CDR1 SGHRS, CDR2 YFSETQ. The ends lost 3 bases at V and 11 bases at J; junction bases unmatched: 16. CDR3 size: 16 residues.

This clonotype was detected only a few times. V gene TRBV10-3 combines with J gene TRBJ2-2; 7 bases fit TRBD2. After removal of 4 bases from V and 5 bases from J, the junction contained 7 bases not matched to a gene. The CDR3 runs 15 residues. Germline CDR1 reads ENHRY; CDR2 reads SYGVKD. Written as DNA, the CDR3 is TGTGCCATCAGTGGGTTCGGACTAGAAACCGGGGAGCTGTTTTTT. Its protein product is CAISGFGLETGELFF.

The table lists this clonotype with a few counts. V gene TRBV5-1 combines with J gene TRBJ2-1, with a weak D call TRBD2 (5 bases). Germline V gene sequence: CDR1 SGHRS, CDR2 YFSETQ. This CDR3 has 14 residues. V lost 2 bases, J lost 6 bases, and 12 bases lay in between. For the CDR3, the DNA is TGCGCCAGCAGCTTCGGTAGCCGGGGCAATGAGCAGTTCTTC. Translation: CASSFGSRGNEQFF.

This clonotype showed up just a few times. The chain employs TRBV5-7 and TRBJ2-1; possibly TRBD1 or TRBD2 for D (5 bases each). TRBV5-7 is recorded as an ORF, its role being uncertain. The CDR3 has 13 amino acids. V lost 1 base and J 5 bases, leaving 7 bases between the germline ends. The CDR3 here is CASSLWGHNEQFF. CDR3 coding DNA: TGTGCCAGCAGCTTGTGGGGACACAATGAGCAGTTCTTC.

This clonotype was recorded at least ten times. This chain links TRBV5-1 with TRBJ2-3; D possibly corresponds to TRBD2 (5 bases). Trimming took off 1 base at V and 3 bases at J, with 15 bases between the two ends. The germline V gene has CDR1 SGHRS and CDR2 YFSETQ. The CDR3 is made up of 16 amino acids. The CDR3: CASSLSGLAVTDTQYF. For the CDR3, the DNA is TGCGCCAGCAGCTTGTCTGGACTCGCGGTGACAGATACGCAGTATTTT.

V is TRBV5-1 and J is TRBJ2-7; TRBD1 might be the D (6 bases). Germline V CDR1 and CDR2: SGHRS, YFSETQ. The CDR3 loop spans 15 amino acids. Trimming cost V 4 bases and J 1 base, with 15 bases left between them. The CDR3, as DNA: TGCGCCAGCAGCCGAACAGGGTTGGGTTCCTACGAGCAGTACTTC. Its protein product is CASSRTGLGSYEQYF. The complete variable domain, with remaining parts taken from reference TRBV5-1 and TRBJ2-7, reads KAGVTQTPRYLIKTRGQQVTLSCSPISGHRSVSWYQQTPGQGLQFLFEYFSETQRNKGNFPGRFSGRQFSNSRSEMNVSTLELGDSALYLCASSRTGLGSYEQYFGPGTRLTVT.

In this sample, this clonotype turned up a few times. The chain is built from TRBV4-1 and TRBJ1-5; D possibly corresponds to TRBD1 (6 bases). There are 13 residues in the CDR3. V dropped 4 bases and J dropped 8 bases, with 12 bases sitting between them. Germline V lookup: CDR1 MGHRA, CDR2 YSYEKL. The CDR3: CASSLPTGKPQHF. CDR3 in DNA: TGCGCCAGCAGCCTACCCACAGGGAAGCCCCAGCATTTT.

The chain has TRBV24-1 and TRBJ2-5; TRBD1 matches at 9 bases. Germline V gene lookup returns CDR1 KGHDR and CDR2 SFDVKD. Trimming cost V 5 bases and J 2 bases; bases outside gene matches: 5. The CDR3 loop spans 15 amino acids. CDR3 DNA sequence: TGTGCCACCAGTGGAGGACAGGGGTTACAAGAGACCCAGTACTTC. Its translation: CATSGGQGLQETQYF.

This clonotype was observed a few times. This chain connects TRBV6-1 to TRBJ2-7, with TRBD1 matching 7 bases. Germline trimming cut 10 bases from V and 0 bases from J; bases unmatched to any gene: 6. The CDR3 runs 13 residues. Per the germline V gene, CDR1 is MNHNS and CDR2 is SASEGT. The CDR3 coding sequence is TGTGCCACCACTAGGGACAGCTCCTACGAGCAGTACTTC. Residues: CATTRDSSYEQYF.

The chain carries TRBV20-1 and TRBJ2-7, with TRBD2 matching 7 bases. Trimming removed 3 bases from V and 3 bases from J; junction bases left unmatched: 8. Per germline, CDR1 DFQATT and CDR2 SNEGSKA (reference sequence). CDR3 length equals 14 residues. DNA for the CDR3: TGCAGTGCTAGGAGTTGGGAGGGCAGCTACGAGCAGTACTTC. This encodes CSARSWEGSYEQYF.

This clonotype was observed a few times. The chain couples TRBV20-1 to TRBJ2-1; D gene uncertain. V lost 0 bases, J lost 1 base, and 7 bases lay in between. Germline V gives CDR1 DFQATT, CDR2 SNEGSKA (reference sequence). The CDR3 runs 14 residues. This chain's CDR3 is CSARDLASYNEQFF. As DNA, the CDR3 is TGCAGTGCTAGAGATCTTGCTTCCTACAATGAGCAGTTCTTC.

The chain uses TRBV6-5 and TRBJ2-5; D may be TRBD1 (6 bases). Trimming took off 4 bases at V and 0 bases at J, with 9 bases between the two ends. Germline CDR1 is MNHEY and CDR2 is SVGAGI. The CDR3 has 14 amino acids. The CDR3 here is CASSFGTNQETQYF. In DNA, the CDR3 is TGTGCCAGCAGTTTTGGGACAAACCAAGAGACCCAGTACTTC.

This clonotype has only a few counts. V and J are TRBV20-1 and TRBJ2-1; D is possibly TRBD2 (6 bases). Trimming removed 1 base from V and 6 bases from J, with 13 bases in between. Germline V gene data show CDR1 as DFQATT and CDR2 as SNEGSKA (reference sequence). CDR3 length equals 14 residues. The DNA of the CDR3 is TGCAGTGCTAGAGTAAGGAGGGCCCTCAATGAGCAGTTCTTC. It translates to CSARVRRALNEQFF.

This clonotype came up a few times. This chain links TRBV11-1 with TRBJ2-1; D not resolved. The CDR3 runs to 18 residues. In germline, CDR1 is SGHAT, CDR2 FQDESV (reference sequence). Trimming pared 3 bases from V and 0 bases from J, leaving 18 bases between. The CDR3 loop is CASSLDRYIRLSYNEQFF. The DNA for the CDR3 is TGTGCCAGCAGCTTGGATAGGTATATCAGACTCTCCTACAATGAGCAGTTCTTC.